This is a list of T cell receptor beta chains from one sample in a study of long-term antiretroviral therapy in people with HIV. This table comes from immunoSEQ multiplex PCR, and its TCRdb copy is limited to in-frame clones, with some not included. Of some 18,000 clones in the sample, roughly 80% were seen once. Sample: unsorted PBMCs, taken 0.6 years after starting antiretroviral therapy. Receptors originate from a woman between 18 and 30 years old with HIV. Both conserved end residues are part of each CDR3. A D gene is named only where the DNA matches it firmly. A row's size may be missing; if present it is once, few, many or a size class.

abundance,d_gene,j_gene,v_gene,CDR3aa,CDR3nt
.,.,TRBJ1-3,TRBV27,CASSSTGTRSGNTIYF,TGTGCCAGCAGTTCCACAGGGACCCGCTCTGGAAACACCATATATTTT
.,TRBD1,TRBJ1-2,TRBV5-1,CARSGGDRNYGYTF,TGCGCCCGATCCGGAGGGGACAGGAACTATGGCTACACCTTC
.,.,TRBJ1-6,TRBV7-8,CASSYEGNWDSPLHF,TGTGCCAGCAGCTACGAGGGGAATTGGGATTCACCCCTCCACTTT
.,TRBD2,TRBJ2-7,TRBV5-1,CASSLLAGEGYEQYF,TGCGCCAGCAGCCTACTAGCGGGAGAGGGGTACGAGCAGTACTTC
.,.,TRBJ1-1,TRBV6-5,CASSYFGGKNTEAFF,TGTGCCAGCAGTTACTTCGGGGGGAAGAACACTGAAGCTTTCTTT
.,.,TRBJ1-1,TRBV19,CASSSITEAFF,TGTGCCAGTAGTAGTATTACTGAAGCTTTCTTT
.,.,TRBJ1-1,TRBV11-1,CASSGGQQRLFF,TGTGCCAGCAGTGGCGGGCAGCAGAGACTTTTCTTT
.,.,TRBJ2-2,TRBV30,CAWSSYTGELFF,TGTGCCTGGAGTTCGTACACCGGGGAGCTGTTTTTT
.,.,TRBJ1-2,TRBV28,CASSVGQPTSYGYTF,TGTGCCAGCAGTGTAGGACAGCCAACTTCCTATGGCTACACCTTC
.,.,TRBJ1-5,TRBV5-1,CASSLAGNQPQHF,TGCGCCAGCAGCTTGGCAGGGAATCAGCCCCAGCATTTT
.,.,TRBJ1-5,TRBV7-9,CASSLATGNNQPQHF,TGTGCCAGCAGCTTAGCAACAGGGAACAATCAGCCCCAGCATTTT
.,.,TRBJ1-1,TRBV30,CAWAIGGTNTEAFF,TGTGCCTGGGCCATTGGGGGAACGAACACTGAAGCTTTCTTT
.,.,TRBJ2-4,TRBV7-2,CASSHRVGKNIQYF,TGTGCCAGCAGCCACAGGGTAGGCAAAAACATTCAGTACTTC
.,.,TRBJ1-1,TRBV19,CASSTRENTEAFF,TGTGCCAGCTCAACGCGGGAGAACACTGAAGCTTTCTTT
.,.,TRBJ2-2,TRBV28,CVVWNSNTGELFF,TGTGTTGTTTGGAACTCGAACACCGGGGAGCTGTTTTTT
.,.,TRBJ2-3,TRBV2,CASSEAVGPLTDTQYF,TGTGCCAGCAGTGAAGCGGTTGGACCCCTCACAGATACGCAGTATTTT
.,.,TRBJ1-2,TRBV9,CASSVAGTNYGYTF,TGTGCCAGCAGCGTAGCGGGGACTAACTATGGCTACACCTTC
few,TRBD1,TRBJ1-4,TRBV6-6,CASSWTGDNEKLFF,TGTGCCAGCAGTTGGACAGGGGATAATGAAAAACTGTTTTTT
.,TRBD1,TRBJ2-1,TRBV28,CASSFGQASYNEQFF,TGTGCCAGCAGTTTCGGACAGGCTTCCTACAATGAGCAGTTCTTC
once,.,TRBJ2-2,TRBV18,CASSPWDRTGTGELFF,TGTGCCAGCTCACCATGGGATAGAACGGGAACCGGGGAGCTGTTTTTT
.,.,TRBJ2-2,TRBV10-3,CAISTDSRGELFF,TGTGCCATCAGCACCGACAGTCGCGGGGAGCTGTTTTTT
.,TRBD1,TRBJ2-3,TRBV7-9,CASSLGTGGITDTQYF,TGTGCCAGCAGCTTAGGGACAGGGGGAATCACAGATACGCAGTATTTT
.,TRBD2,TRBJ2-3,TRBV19,CASSTLAGGPSSTQYF,TGTGCCAGTAGTACACTAGCGGGGGGGCCCTCCAGTACGCAGTATTTT
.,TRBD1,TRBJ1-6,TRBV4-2,CASSPAPRTGGLTLNSPLHF,TGTGCCAGCAGCCCAGCTCCGAGGACAGGGGGCCTTACCCTTAATTCACCCCTCCACTTT
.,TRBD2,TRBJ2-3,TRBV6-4,CASSVGTSGGTDTQYF,TGTGCCAGCAGCGTCGGGACTAGCGGAGGCACAGATACGCAGTATTTT
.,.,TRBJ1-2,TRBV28,CASVEGSHHGYTF,TGTGCCAGCGTCGAGGGTAGTCATCATGGCTACACCTTC
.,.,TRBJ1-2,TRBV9,CASSGGLGWDYGYTF,TGTGCCAGCAGCGGAGGTTTAGGGTGGGACTATGGCTACACCTTC
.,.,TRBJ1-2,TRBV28,CASSLSLGGAMGYTF,TGTGCCAGCAGTTTATCCCTGGGGGGGGCAATGGGCTACACCTTC
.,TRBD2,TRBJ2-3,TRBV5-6,CASSLASGITGTSTDTQYF,TGTGCCAGCAGCTTAGCTAGCGGGATTACAGGTACTAGCACAGATACGCAGTATTTT
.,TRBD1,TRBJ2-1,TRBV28,CAAQGAYNEQFF,TGTGCCGCACAGGGGGCGTACAATGAGCAGTTCTTC
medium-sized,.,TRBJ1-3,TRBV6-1,CASGWSQAGGTIYF,TGTGCCAGCGGGTGGTCACAGGCAGGAGGCACCATATATTTT
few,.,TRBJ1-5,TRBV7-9,CASENAGQPQHF,TGTGCCAGCGAAAATGCGGGGCAGCCCCAGCATTTT
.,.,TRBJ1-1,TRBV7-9,CASSAVGNTEAFF,TGTGCCAGCAGCGCCGTAGGGAACACTGAAGCTTTCTTT
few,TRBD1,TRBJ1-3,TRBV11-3,CASSTGAGNTIYF,TGTGCCAGCAGCACAGGGGCTGGAAACACCATATATTTT
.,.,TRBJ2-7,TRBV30,CAWSGGTTTAYEQYF,TGTGCCTGGAGTGGAGGTACGACTACAGCCTACGAGCAGTACTTC
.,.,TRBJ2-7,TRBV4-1,CASTQPDSYEQYF,TGCGCCAGCACCCAACCAGATTCCTACGAGCAGTACTTC
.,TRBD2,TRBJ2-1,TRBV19,CASSGRSAYNEQFF,TGTGCTTCTAGCGGGAGGTCCGCCTACAATGAGCAGTTCTTC
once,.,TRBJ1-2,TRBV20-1,CSAVSGGGYTF,TGCAGTGCTGTGTCAGGAGGGGGCTACACCTTC
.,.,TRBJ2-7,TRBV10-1,CASSPGPHYEQYF,TGCGCCAGCAGCCCCGGGCCCCACTACGAGCAGTACTTC
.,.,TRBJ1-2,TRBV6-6,CASSSQTGGYTF,TGTGCCAGCAGTTCACAAACCGGGGGCTACACCTTC
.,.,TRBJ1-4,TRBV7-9,CASSSPDRDEKLFF,TGTGCCAGCAGCTCGCCAGACAGAGATGAAAAACTGTTTTTT